One sample yielded the 15 T cell receptor beta chains listed below, sequenced in a study of CD8 T cells in ankylosing spondylitis. Via MiXCR, TCRdb re-called the 5' RACE reads, giving one row per CDR3 protein. The sample carries hundreds of thousands of distinct CDR3 sequences, around 20% recorded once. The sample comprised blood, either unsorted or a sorted T cell fraction (not recorded which). The receptors here all came from a male donor with ankylosing spondylitis or in good health (not recorded which).

V is TRBV20-1 and J is TRBJ2-5; D is uncertain. This CDR3 has 13 amino acids. Germline V gives CDR1 DFQATT, CDR2 SNEGSKA (reference sequence). Trimming took 3 bases from V and 4 from J, leaving 12 bases between them. The CDR3 reads CSASILERETQYF. The DNA for the CDR3 is TGCAGTGCTAGTATCCTAGAGAGAGAGACCCAGTACTTC.

The table lists this clonotype with many counts. V usage is TRBV28 and J usage is TRBJ2-5; D is uncertain. This CDR3 is built from 12 residues. V shed 5 bases and J shed 4 bases, with 8 bases lying between them. The germline CDR1 and CDR2 sequences are MDHEN and SYDVKM. For the CDR3, the DNA is TGTGCCAGCAGTCTGAGGAGAGAGACCCAGTACTTC. This sequence encodes CASSLRRETQYF.

This clonotype was observed a few times. The chain carries TRBV10-3 and TRBJ2-3, with 11 bases matching TRBD2. The trim removed 6 bases at V and 6 bases at J, leaving 5 bases unmatched. The germline V gene encodes CDR1 ENHRY and CDR2 SYGVKD. The CDR3 is made up of 14 amino acids. DNA for the CDR3: TGTGCCATCAGCCAACTAGCGGGAGCTGATACGCAGTATTTT. It translates to CAISQLAGADTQYF.

The chain is built from TRBV5-1 and TRBJ1-1; D unresolved. The CDR3 is made up of 14 amino acids. Germline CDR1 SGHRS, CDR2 YFSETQ. V gave up 4 bases and J gave up 1 base, with 11 bases separating them. The DNA for the CDR3 is TGCGCCAGCAGCGTTGTCCGTTCGAACACTGAAGCTTTCTTT. Protein: CASSVVRSNTEAFF.

J is TRBJ1-2 and V is TRBV12-3 or TRBV12-4, with 7 bases matching TRBD1. V lost 5 bases, J lost 0 bases, and 3 bases stayed unmatched. The CDR3 totals 14 residues. The CDR3: CASSGGQSNYGYTF. DNA for the CDR3: TGTGCCAGCAGTGGGGGACAGTCTAACTATGGCTACACCTTC.

This clonotype came up a few times. The CDR3 sequence: CASSPPGGLYEQFF. The CDR3 region has the DNA TGTGCCAGCAGTCCACCGGGGGGGCTCTATGAGCAGTTCTTC. This chain joins TRBV6-1 and TRBJ2-1; 8 nucleotides match TRBD2. V trimming: 5 bases; J trimming: 8 bases; junction bases outside the gene matches: 8. CDR3 size: 14 residues. Germline V gene data show CDR1 as MNHNS and CDR2 as SASEGT.

This clonotype has ten or more counts. V usage is TRBV12-3 or TRBV12-4 and J usage is TRBJ2-3; weak D call: TRBD2 (6 bases). V was trimmed by 7 bases and J by 3 bases, leaving 14 bases between them. CDR3 length: 14 amino acids. This CDR3 is CASTLFSGTDTQYF. The CDR3 nucleotides read TGTGCCAGCACCCTATTTAGCGGAACAGATACGCAGTATTTT.

The chain carries TRBV6-2 or TRBV6-3 and TRBJ2-7; TRBD1 is a possible D gene (6 bases). CDR3 length: 22 residues. The V gene's germline CDR1 is MNHEY and CDR2 SVGEGT. Trimming shortened V by 7 bases and J by 6 bases, and 43 bases separated the two germline ends. DNA of the CDR3: TGTGCCAGCAACATGGCCCCTATCCATAGACAGGCGGTCCCCCGAAATCGTTGCGAGCAGTACGTC. It is translated as CASNMAPIHRQAVPRNRCEQYV.

V gene TRBV3-1 combines with J gene TRBJ1-2; D ambiguous. V dropped 3 bases and J dropped 4 bases, with 9 bases sitting between them. The germline CDR1 and CDR2 sequences are LGHDT and YNNKEL (reference sequence). The CDR3 sequence is 13 residues long. CDR3 protein: CASSHMARYGYTF. CDR3 coding DNA: TGTGCCAGCAGCCATATGGCCCGCTATGGCTACACCTTC.

At least ten counts were recorded for this clonotype. This sequence joins TRBV9 and TRBJ1-2; D is ambiguous. The ends were cut back, 4 bases at V and 6 bases at J, with 13 bases in the middle. The CDR3 is made up of 13 amino acids. Germline lookup yields CDR1 SGDLS and CDR2 YYNGEE. CDR3 bases: TGTGCCAGCAGCCCCGACGGGTACGATGGCTACACCTTC. Translated, it gives CASSPDGYDGYTF.

The J gene is TRBJ1-4, the V gene TRBV7-6, with TRBD1 as a possible D gene (5 bases). The CDR3 totals 15 residues. V dropped 5 bases and J dropped 7 bases, with 17 bases sitting between them. Germline V gene lookup returns CDR1 SGHVS and CDR2 FNYEAQ. The CDR3 loop reads CASSTAGVPGEKLFF. The CDR3 DNA reads as TGTGCCAGCAGCACGGCGGGGGTGCCGGGTGAAAAACTGTTTTTT.

The rearrangement links TRBV9 to TRBJ1-4, with 7 bases fitting TRBD1. This CDR3 spans 13 amino acids. The J segment lost 6 bases and the V segment lost 3 bases, leaving 2 bases of the junction unmatched. Germline assignment: CDR1 SGDLS and CDR2 YYNGEE. The CDR3 sequence: CASSAGQYEKLFF. CDR3 coding DNA: TGTGCCAGCAGCGCGGGACAGTATGAAAAACTGTTTTTT.

The chain combines TRBV24-1 with TRBJ2-5; D is possibly TRBD2 (6 bases). Trimming shortened V by 6 bases and J by 5 bases, and 18 bases separated the two germline ends. Looked up from germline, CDR1 is KGHDR and CDR2 is SFDVKD. CDR3 length equals 15 residues. CDR3: CATSLGTGVFETQYF. The CDR3 coding sequence is TGTGCCACCAGTTTAGGGACGGGGGTTTTCGAGACCCAGTACTTC.

The chain links TRBV5-1 to TRBJ2-1; the D gene is possibly TRBD1 (5 bases). There are 15 residues in the CDR3. Germline V lookup: CDR1 SGHRS, CDR2 YFSETQ. Deletions cut 0 bases from V and 4 bases from J, with 11 bases between. CDR3 nucleotides: TGCGCCAGCAGCTTGGGGGGCGCTAATTACAATGAGCAGTTCTTC. Protein product: CASSLGGANYNEQFF.

The chain has TRBV12-3 or TRBV12-4 and TRBJ1-6; 8 nucleotides align to TRBD1. This CDR3 region has 15 residues. Trimming removed 0 bases from V and 9 bases from J; junction bases left unmatched: 4. CDR3 coding DNA: TGTGCCAGCAGTTTAGCGCTAACAGGGGGTTCACCCCTCCACTTT. Translation gives CASSLALTGGSPLHF.